Listed here are 27 T cell receptor beta chains from one sample, sequenced in a study of cytomegalovirus exposure and HLA in healthy donors. The PCR employed 60 Vbeta primers together with 13 Jbeta primers. The table came from immunoSEQ multiplex PCR; TCRdb's copy has only in-frame clones and leaves some out. The sample table sets out about 170,000 clones. Sequencing was performed on PBMCs. The receptors originated from an older woman in good health and CMV-seronegative.

CDR3 amino acids: CASSVGQGWSEQYF. Here the CDR3 DNA reads TGTGCCAGCAGCGTAGGACAGGGTTGGAGCGAGCAGTACTTC. This chain links TRBV9 with TRBJ2-7; TRBD1 aligns across 7 bases. CDR3 length: 14 amino acids. Germline V gene sequence: CDR1 SGDLS, CDR2 YYNGEE. V was clipped by 0 bases and J by 6 bases; unmatched bases: 6.

The V call is TRBV7-9, the J call TRBJ1-1; 7 bases agree with TRBD1. This CDR3 has 10 amino acids. Germline assignment: CDR1 SEHNR and CDR2 FQNEAQ (reference sequence). Unmatched junction bases numbered 2, after V lost 8 bases and J lost 8 bases. CDR3 in DNA: TGTGCCAGCTTACAGGGGGAAGCTTTCTTT. It yields the protein CASLQGEAFF.

The rearrangement joins TRBV18 to TRBJ1-6; 8 bases line up with TRBD1. CDR1 KGHSH and CDR2 LQKENI come from the germline V gene. CDR3 size: 17 residues. V lost 2 bases, J lost 0 bases, and 3 bases stayed unmatched. CDR3 in DNA: TGTGCCAGCTCACCAGGGGACAGGAGCTCCTATAATTCACCCCTCCACTTT. This translates into CASSPGDRSSYNSPLHF. Based on the CDR3 plus reference TRBV18 and TRBJ1-6, the full variable domain is NAGVMQNPRHLVRRRGQEARLRCSPMKGHSHVYWYRQLPEEGLKFMVYLQKENIIDESGMPKERFSAEFPKEGPSILRIQQVVRGDSAAYFCASSPGDRSSYNSPLHFGNGTRLTVT.

The genes are TRBV18 and TRBJ1-2, with 10 positions matching TRBD1. The trim removed 0 bases at V and 7 bases at J, leaving 14 bases unmatched. Germline CDR1 KGHSH, CDR2 LQKENI. CDR3 length: 18 residues. The CDR3 nucleotides read TGTGCCAGCTCACCACCTCACACCACGAGGGACAGGGGTGGTGGCTACACCTTC. This codes for CASSPPHTTRDRGGGYTF.

This chain links TRBV5-6 with TRBJ2-1; no definite D call. V dropped 2 bases and J dropped 3 bases, with 12 bases sitting between them. The CDR3 totals 15 residues. Germline V gives CDR1 SGHDT, CDR2 YYEEEE. The CDR3 nucleotides read TGTGCCAGCAGCTTAGAGGTTACAAACTACAATGAGCAGTTCTTC. Amino acid sequence: CASSLEVTNYNEQFF.

This chain links TRBV9 with TRBJ1-2; 9 bases map to TRBD1. The CDR3 consists of 15 residues. V lost 0 bases, J lost 6 bases, and 6 bases stayed unmatched. Germline V gene lookup returns CDR1 SGDLS and CDR2 YYNGEE. The CDR3 DNA reads TGTGCCAGCAGCGTAGGACAGGGGGTAGGGGATGGCTACACCTTC. It codes for CASSVGQGVGDGYTF.

The chain recombines TRBV7-2 with TRBJ1-1, with a possible D match to TRBD1 (5 bases). This CDR3 region has 15 residues. Germline V gene lookup returns CDR1 SGHTA and CDR2 FQGNSA. Trimming cost V 1 base and J 1 base, with 10 bases left between them. In DNA, the CDR3 is TGTGCCAGCAGCTTAGTTAGACAGCCGAACACTGAAGCTTTCTTT. Translation: CASSLVRQPNTEAFF.

The chain recombines TRBV7-3 with TRBJ2-5, with D uncertain. The end of the DNA is better explained by TRBJ2-7, so the J call may be wrong. This CDR3 has 13 residues. Germline V gives CDR1 SGHTA, CDR2 FQGTGA. CDR3 in amino acids: CASSLKQSYEQYF. CDR3 nucleotides: TGTGCCAGCAGCTTAAAACAGTCCTACGAGCAGTACTTC.

V usage is TRBV11-2 and J usage is TRBJ2-2, with 7 bases that match TRBD2. The V segment lost 8 bases and the J segment 4 bases; nucleotides outside the gene matches: 4. There are 13 residues in the CDR3. CDR1 is SGHAT, CDR2 FQNNGV, per germline. The CDR3 spells CASGGGVTGELFF. Written as DNA, the CDR3 is TGTGCCAGCGGGGGGGGAGTCACCGGGGAGCTGTTTTTT.

The chain is built from TRBV6-5 and TRBJ2-7; TRBD1 is a possible D gene (6 bases). Per germline, CDR1 MNHEY and CDR2 SVGAGI. The V gene lost 2 bases and the J gene lost 2 bases, with 13 bases spanning the gap. The CDR3 is made up of 15 amino acids. CDR3 sequence reads: CASSYPGELAYEQYF. CDR3 DNA: TGTGCCAGCAGTTACCCAGGGGAGCTAGCCTACGAGCAGTACTTC.

The chain joins TRBV6-5 to TRBJ1-2; 7 nucleotides match TRBD1. Trimming took 6 bases from V and 4 from J; bases not matched to a gene: 8. The CDR3 has 14 residues. Germline lookup yields CDR1 MNHEY and CDR2 SVGAGI. The CDR3 loop is CASRELDRVYGYTF. The CDR3 bases are TGTGCCAGCAGAGAGCTCGACAGGGTCTATGGCTACACCTTC.

The rearrangement links TRBV19 to TRBJ1-1; 8 positions match TRBD1. Germline CDR1 LNHDA, CDR2 SQIVND (reference sequence). V lost 6 bases, J lost 3 bases, and 12 bases stayed unmatched. The CDR3 is 16 amino acids. CDR3 region: CASRQIRQGWDTEAFF. The CDR3 DNA reads TGTGCCAGTAGACAAATTAGACAGGGGTGGGACACTGAAGCTTTCTTT.

This chain joins TRBV5-1 and TRBJ1-5, with D perhaps TRBD1 (5 bases). Germline-derived CDR1 and CDR2 are SGHRS and YFSETQ. V dropped 0 bases and J dropped 9 bases, with 10 bases sitting between them. This CDR3 contains 13 residues. CDR3 in DNA: TGCGCCAGCAGCTTGGAAGGGGCCCCGCCCCAGCATTTT. Translation gives CASSLEGAPPQHF.

The chain links TRBV19 to TRBJ1-1; D gene unclear. V was shortened by 5 bases and J by 3 bases, with 10 bases between the two germline ends. Germline CDR1 and CDR2: LNHDA and SQIVND (reference sequence). The CDR3 spans 13 residues. In DNA, the CDR3 is TGTGCCAGTAGTTTTAGCGGGGACACTGAAGCTTTCTTT. The encoded protein is CASSFSGDTEAFF.

The rearrangement joins TRBV30 to TRBJ1-2; D gene ambiguous. Germline values: CDR1 GTSNPN, CDR2 SVGIG (reference sequence). Deletions cut 0 bases from V and 5 bases from J, with 7 bases between. This CDR3 comprises 12 residues. The CDR3 DNA sequence: TGTGCCTGGAGTGTACGAGGGTATGGCTACACCTTC. This sequence encodes CAWSVRGYGYTF.

This CDR3 reads CASSLEIAIQYF. DNA for the CDR3: TGTGCCAGCAGCCTTGAGATTGCGATTCAGTACTTC. The chain has TRBV7-9 and TRBJ2-4; D is unresolved. Germline CDR1 is SEHNR and CDR2 is FQNEAQ (reference sequence). Trimming removed 5 bases at V and 10 bases at J, with 12 bases between. This CDR3 contains 12 residues.

The CDR3 DNA reads TGTGCCACCAGCAGAGAGGGACAGGGTTATTCACCCCTCCACTTT. Amino acid sequence: CATSREGQGYSPLHF. This rearrangement joins TRBV15 to TRBJ1-6; 9 bases agree with TRBD1. From germline, CDR1 is LNHNV and CDR2 YYDKDF (reference sequence). With V trimmed by 0 bases and J by 8 bases, 2 bases remained unmatched. The CDR3 is 15 amino acids.

The chain combines TRBV7-6 with TRBJ2-7, with TRBD2 identical over 8 bases. Trimming cost V 2 bases and J 5 bases; bases outside gene matches: 5. This CDR3 region has 14 residues. Germline V gene data show CDR1 as SGHVS and CDR2 as FNYEAQ. The CDR3 DNA is TGTGCCAGCAGCTTACAGCGGGAGTCGGACGAGCAGTACTTC. This sequence encodes CASSLQRESDEQYF.

The V and J genes are TRBV23-1 and TRBJ2-3; 8 bases map to TRBD2. TRBV23-1 is labeled an ORF, and its function is uncertain. CDR3 size: 17 residues. The V gene end was trimmed by 4 bases and the J gene end by 1 base; junction bases not matched to a gene: 10. The CDR3 DNA reads TGCGCCAGCAGTCTCTCTACCGGGACTAGGGGCACAGATACGCAGTATTTT. Translating gives CASSLSTGTRGTDTQYF.

This rearrangement joins TRBV30 to TRBJ1-1; D ambiguous. Germline V gene lookup returns CDR1 GTSNPN and CDR2 SVGIG (reference sequence). Trimming took off 0 bases at V and 0 bases at J, with 8 bases between the two ends. The CDR3 has 14 residues. CDR3 nucleotides: TGTGCCTGGAGTGTACTACTCTTGAACACTGAAGCTTTCTTT. This gives the protein CAWSVLLLNTEAFF.

The DNA of the CDR3 is TGTGCCAGCAGCCTGTACGGGACAGGGATGAATGAAAAACTGTTTTTT. Protein: CASSLYGTGMNEKLFF. This rearrangement joins TRBV5-6 to TRBJ1-4; 9 nucleotides agree with TRBD1. The germline CDR1 and CDR2 sequences are SGHDT and YYEEEE. This CDR3 region has 16 residues. With V trimmed by 4 bases and J by 5 bases, 9 bases remained unmatched.

V is TRBV19 and J is TRBJ2-7, with 8 bases lining up with TRBD1. The V and J ends lost 7 bases and 4 bases, in that order; junction bases with no gene match: 9. Germline V gene lookup returns CDR1 LNHDA and CDR2 SQIVND (reference sequence). CDR3 size: 14 residues. CDR3 loop: CASTSGTGPYEQYF. The CDR3 DNA is TGTGCCAGTACCTCCGGGACAGGCCCATACGAGCAGTACTTC.

This sequence joins TRBV9 and TRBJ2-2, with 7 bases fitting TRBD2. The CDR3 has 15 residues. V lost 0 bases and J lost 6; bases outside the gene matches: 5. The germline gives CDR1 SGDLS, CDR2 YYNGEE. Here the CDR3 DNA reads TGTGCCAGCAGCGTAGGGGGACGGGAGGCCGGGGAGCTGTTTTTT. Its protein product is CASSVGGREAGELFF.

The CDR3 DNA reads TGTGCCAGCAGCTTAGGGGGGGTGGGACAGCCCCAGCATTTT. Translation gives CASSLGGVGQPQHF. This rearrangement joins TRBV7-9 to TRBJ1-5; a possible D gene is TRBD1 (5 bases). Germline-derived CDR1 and CDR2 are SEHNR and FQNEAQ (reference sequence). The CDR3 covers 14 residues. Deletions cut 1 base from V and 7 bases from J, with 11 bases between.

The V and J genes are TRBV28 and TRBJ1-5, with D perhaps TRBD1 (6 bases). CDR1 and CDR2 (germline): MDHEN, SYDVKM. This CDR3 spans 15 amino acids. The V end was cut by 6 bases, the J end by 3 bases, with 15 bases between. In DNA form, the CDR3 reads TGTGCCAGCAGGGACAGCTCCCTCCTCAATCAGCCCCAGCATTTT. Protein: CASRDSSLLNQPQHF.

The chain uses TRBV7-8 and TRBJ2-7, with TRBD1 matching 7 bases. Germline CDR1 is SGHVS and CDR2 is FQNEAQ. This CDR3 spans 14 amino acids. With 6 bases clipped from V and 1 base from J, the junction kept 6 bases outside the gene matches. CDR3 DNA sequence: TGTGCCAGCAGTGGAGACAGGGAATCCTACGAGCAGTACTTC. Translating it yields CASSGDRESYEQYF.

The chain uses TRBV27 and TRBJ1-2; 9 bases are shared with TRBD1. Germline lookup yields CDR1 MNHEY and CDR2 SMNVEV (reference sequence). The CDR3 length is 13 residues. J lost 7 bases, V lost 5 bases, and 5 bases had no gene match. The CDR3 coding sequence is TGTGCCAGCAGTCCGGGACAGGGAAGTGGCTACACCTTC. Translated: CASSPGQGSGYTF.